Shown below are 2 T cell receptor beta chains from a single sample sequenced in a study of control samples from healthy donors and cancer patients. Only in-frame clones appear in the TCRdb table, and some are missing; sequencing was by immunoSEQ multiplex PCR. The sample carries about 120,000 clones, 89% recorded once. Sequencing was done on a sample of blood. These receptor sequences come from a man over 45 in good health.

In this sample, this clone turned up a few times. The V gene is TRBV7-9, the J gene TRBJ1-6; D is ambiguous. V shed 5 bases and J shed 7 bases, with 15 bases lying between them. This CDR3 region has 15 residues. CDR1 SEHNR and CDR2 FQNEAQ come from the germline V gene (reference sequence). As DNA, the CDR3 is TGTGCCAGCAGCCCCCCACAGAATTTCAATTCACCCCTCCACTTT. Its protein is CASSPPQNFNSPLHF.

The CDR3 coding sequence is TGTGCCAGCAGCTTAGACCGAGCGGGGGGCCTCAATGAGCAGTTCTTC. It is translated as CASSLDRAGGLNEQFF. The chain links TRBV11-2 to TRBJ2-1; 9 bases are shared with TRBD2. Per germline, CDR1 SGHAT and CDR2 FQNNGV. Trimming removed 0 bases from V and 6 bases from J; junction bases left unmatched: 6. This CDR3 is 16 amino acids long. Drawing the rest from reference TRBV11-2 and TRBJ2-1, the complete variable domain is EAGVAQSPRYKIIEKRQSVAFWCNPISGHATLYWYQQILGQGPKLLIQFQNNGVVDDSQLPKDRFSAERLKGVDSTLKIQPAKLEDSAVYLCASSLDRAGGLNEQFFGPGTRLTVL.